This TCR beta chain was recorded in a study of human T cells and chemical hapten exposure. On the study more broadly: Mostly female patients had alopecia areata, totalis or universalis.

TCRdb used MiXCR to reprocess the RACE reads, holding one entry per CDR3 protein. The sample lists tens of thousands of distinct CDR3 sequences; roughly 6.7% were seen once. Study-wide results and caveats: Compared with pre-sensitization or healthy control sets, expanded TCRs clustered more.

This clonotype was recorded at least ten times. Its antigen remains unknown. Trimming took 1 base from V and 8 from J, leaving 8 bases between them. In germline, CDR1 is SEHNR, CDR2 FQNEAQ (reference sequence). The CDR3 covers 12 residues. Noted time point: pre-sensitization, week 0. The treatment was: therapeutic diphenylcyclopropenone sensitization with weekly scalp DPC. Patients had alopecia, were aged 18 to 70, and were not pregnant. This TCR was recovered from a woman between 25 and 40 years old with alopecia areata. Some clones in this sample may be carry-over from other donors' samples. V gene TRBV7-9 combines with J gene TRBJ1-2; D uncertain. Sequenced material: whole blood, taken in connection with sensitization to the hapten diphenylcyclopropenone (DPC). DNA for the CDR3: TGTGCCAGCAGCTTAGAGATACCGGGCTACACCTTC. Protein product: CASSLEIPGYTF.